One and the same sample provided the 2 T cell receptor beta chains below, sequenced in a study of blood T cells in healthy people across ages. Alongside a J-beta primer mix, a sample-barcoded 5' primer served in a second PCR lasting about 7 to 11 cycles. TCRdb passed the 5' RACE reads through MiXCR, listing each CDR3 protein once. The table shows 850,000 or so distinct CDR3 sequences, with 25% to 30% occurring only once. The specimen sequenced was blood. The receptors here all came from a woman older than 75 in good health.

As regards this clonotype: A much larger clone differs by one base, so this may be a read error. The chain uses TRBV27 and TRBJ2-1; 8 nucleotides align to TRBD1. V lost 4 bases to trimming and J lost 13 bases; unmatched junction nucleotides: 12. The germline V gene encodes CDR1 MNHEY and CDR2 SMNVEV (reference sequence). CDR3 length: 14 amino acids. The CDR3 region has the DNA TGTGCCAGCAGTTGGCGGGGACAGGTCGGGACCCAGTTCTTC. Protein: CASSWRGQVGTQFF.

The chain employs TRBV5-1 and TRBJ2-2; 7 nucleotides align to TRBD1. This CDR3 comprises 15 residues. Germline trimming cut 1 base from V and 5 bases from J; bases unmatched to any gene: 5. Germline V gene data show CDR1 as SGHRS and CDR2 as YFSETQ. CDR3 nucleotide sequence: TGCGCCAGCAGCTTGTTACAGGGGATGACCGGGGAGCTGTTTTTT. Translating gives CASSLLQGMTGELFF.